This T cell receptor (beta chain) was obtained from a study of beta chain features in type 1 diabetes. Overall study: Sorted cell examination encompassed 100,000,000 or so cells across all samples. Whole-study findings and limits: There was a moderate but significant shortening of TCRB CDR3s in all four CD4+ subsets of Type 1 diabetes patients.

Reverse transcription of all isolated RNA meant that expressed TCRB transcripts were sequenced. Sequencing was performed with immunoSEQ multiplex PCR; in TCRdb, only in-frame clones are kept and a portion is missing. The table shows 390,000 or so clones, with more than 11% occurring only once. Germline loops: CDR1 SGDLS, CDR2 YYNGEE. The CDR3 has 15 amino acids. V was pared by 4 bases and J by 8 bases, with 7 bases of the junction left unmatched. As for this clone: What it recognizes is unknown.

The origin of this receptor is a young man in good health. Specimen: naive CD4+ T cells from blood. The V and J genes are TRBV9 and TRBJ2-1, with 12 nucleotides matching TRBD2. Here the CDR3 DNA reads TGTGCCAGCAGCCCGCTAGCGGGGGGGCTCCATGAGCAGTTCTTC. This gives the protein CASSPLAGGLHEQFF.